A selection of T cell receptor beta chains follows, all from one sample in a study of blood T cells in healthy people across ages. Each CDR3 protein gets one entry after TCRdb re-called the 5' RACE reads with MiXCR. The table has about 930,000 distinct CDR3 sequences, about 29% seen once. These records were also assigned to another study, of T cells of mothers and their children.

Sequenced input: blood. The receptors shown here come from a woman aged 40 to 50 in good health. CDR3s include the opening cysteine and the closing phenylalanine or tryptophan. The D gene is left open where the match is weak. Not every row has a clone size; where given, it reads once, few, many or a size class.

TRBV6-1	few	-	TRBJ1-5	TGTGCCAGCAGTGATCAGAATAATCAGCCCCAGCATTTT	CASSDQNNQPQHF
TRBV27	-	TRBD1	TRBJ2-2	TGTGCCAGCAGTTCCTCCGGGACAGGGTCCGGGGAGCTGTTTTTT	CASSSSGTGSGELFF
TRBV7-9	-	-	TRBJ2-3	TGTGCCAGCAGCTTAAACAGGGGAGGTGCAGATACGCAGTATTTT	CASSLNRGGADTQYF
TRBV19	-	-	TRBJ1-1	TGTGCCAGTAGTATCTGGCTGACGAACACTGAAGCTTTCTTT	CASSIWLTNTEAFF
TRBV12-3/TRBV12-4	-	TRBD2	TRBJ2-3	TGTGCCAGCAGTTGGGGGGGACTAGCGAGCACAGATGCGGAGTATTTT	CASSWGGLASTDAEYF
TRBV12-3/TRBV12-4	many	TRBD2	TRBJ2-1	TGTGCCACCAGTCAAAGCGGGGGTGGGGAGTTCTTC	CATSQSGGGEFF
TRBV6-6	few	TRBD1	TRBJ2-2	TGTGCCAGCAGTTACAAGGGGGCAGGAGGCGGGGAGCTGTTTTTT	CASSYKGAGGGELFF
TRBV10-3	many	-	TRBJ2-1	TGTGCCATCAGTGAGCGAAACAATGAGCAGTTCTTC	CAISERNNEQFF
TRBV27	few	-	TRBJ1-4	TGTGCCAGCAGTCCCCACCGGACAGCCACAACTAATGAAAAACTGTTTTTT	CASSPHRTATTNEKLFF
TRBV21-1	-	-	TRBJ2-6	TGTGCCAGCATCCAAGACGGGACCTCTGGGGCCAACGTCCTGACTTTC	CASIQDGTSGANVLTF
TRBV5-1	-	TRBD1	TRBJ2-1	TGCGCCAGCAGCTCGCGTCCCGGGACAGGGTACAATGAGCAGTTCTTC	CASSSRPGTGYNEQFF
TRBV24-1	-	TRBD1	TRBJ2-5	TGTGCCACCAGTCCGACCACGGACAGGGGGTTCCAAGAGGCCCAGTACTTC	CATSPTTDRGFQEAQYF
TRBV20-1	-	TRBD2	TRBJ2-3	TGCAGTGCTAGAGGGCGGGGGGGCTTGAATACGCAGTATTTT	CSARGRGGLNTQYF
TRBV5-1	-	-	TRBJ2-7	TGCGCCAGCAGCTTGGTTGGGGCCCACGAGCAGTACTTC	CASSLVGAHEQYF
TRBV7-2	-	TRBD2	TRBJ2-7	TGTGCCAGCAGCTTCGGGGGGGCTAGTGGCTACGAGCAGTACTTC	CASSFGGASGYEQYF
TRBV7-9	-	-	TRBJ2-5	TGTGCCAGCAGCAGAACTGGGACACCACAAGAGACCCAGTACTTC	CASSRTGTPQETQYF
TRBV7-9	few	TRBD1	TRBJ1-3	TGTGCCAGCAGCTTTGACAGGGTTGGAAACACCATATATTTT	CASSFDRVGNTIYF
TRBV20-1	-	-	TRBJ2-1	TGCAGTGCTAGAGATTCAGGGTTCAATGAGCAGTTCTTC	CSARDSGFNEQFF
TRBV7-2	few	TRBD1	TRBJ2-7	TGTGCCAGCAGCTTAGCGAAGGGACAGGGGTACTACGAGCAGTACTTC	CASSLAKGQGYYEQYF
TRBV20-1	-	-	TRBJ1-4	TGCAGTGCTAGAGGGCACAGGGAGTTGGGGGAAAAACTGTTTTTT	CSARGHRELGEKLFF
TRBV12-3/TRBV12-4	-	-	TRBJ2-5	TGTGCCAGCAGTTTCTGGGGGCGCGACAATGAGCAGTACTTC	CASSFWGRDNEQYF
TRBV27	-	TRBD1	TRBJ2-4	TGTGCCAGCGGTCGTACAGGGGCTGATTACATTCAGTACTTC	CASGRTGADYIQYF
TRBV28	-	-	TRBJ2-5	TGTGCCAGCACCGTCCGGGCCCGCTCGAGCCAAGAGACCCAGTACTTC	CASTVRARSSQETQYF
TRBV3-1	-	-	TRBJ1-6	TGTGCCAGCAGCCCCAGGAGGGGCAGGTCAAGTTCACCCCTCCACTTT	CASSPRRGRSSSPLHF
TRBV9	-	-	TRBJ1-2	TGTGCCAGCAGCTCCACCCCCCGCAGGGAGTATGGCTACACCTTC	CASSSTPRREYGYTF
TRBV3-1	-	-	TRBJ2-1	TGTGCCAGCCGGAGGATGAACAATGAGCAGTTCTTC	CASRRMNNEQFF
TRBV19	-	TRBD1	TRBJ2-7	TGTGCCAGTACCGGGACAGGAGACGAGCAGTACTTC	CASTGTGDEQYF
TRBV28	few	-	TRBJ2-4	TGTGCCAGCAGTTTAAGTTTTCTGGGGGTAGCCAAAAACATTCAGTACTTC	CASSLSFLGVAKNIQYF
TRBV7-3	many	-	TRBJ2-7	TGTGCCAGCAGCTTTGAACGAGGGTACGAGCAGTACTTC	CASSFERGYEQYF
TRBV10-3	many	TRBD1	TRBJ2-4	TGTGCCATCAGTGAGTCGGGGACAGGGGCCCCGATTCAGTACTTC	CAISESGTGAPIQYF
TRBV28	-	TRBD1	TRBJ2-3	TGTGCCAGCGGACAGGCGGCAGTAACAGATACGCAGTATTTT	CASGQAAVTDTQYF
TRBV10-3	few	-	TRBJ2-7	TGTGCCATCAGTGAGTCGAGTAGCAGCGAGCAGTACTTC	CAISESSSSEQYF
TRBV5-1	-	TRBD1	TRBJ1-1	TGCGCCAGCAGCACCGGGACAGGGACGGCTTTCTTT	CASSTGTGTAFF
TRBV7-2	-	-	TRBJ2-5	TGTGCCAGCAAAAACGGGAACCCGTCGACCCAAGAGACCCAGTACTTC	CASKNGNPSTQETQYF
TRBV7-2	few	TRBD1	TRBJ2-1	TGTGCCAGCAGCTTAGTTGGTGGACAGGGAAATGAGCAGTTCTTC	CASSLVGGQGNEQFF
TRBV28	-	-	TRBJ2-1	TGTGCCAGCAAGCTGGGTGAGGGTACTTCCTACGATGAGCAGTTCTTC	CASKLGEGTSYDEQFF
TRBV11-2	few	TRBD1	TRBJ1-6	TGTGCCAGCAGGTGGGGACAGGGCTCCTATAATTCACCCCTCCACTTT	CASRWGQGSYNSPLHF
TRBV20-1	-	TRBD2	TRBJ2-1	TGCAGTGCTAGGGGGAGCGGGGGAAATGAGCAGTTCTTC	CSARGSGGNEQFF
TRBV15	many	-	TRBJ2-1	TGTGCCACCAGCAGAACTGGGCGGGGCGGAGCCAATGAGCAGTTCTTC	CATSRTGRGGANEQFF
TRBV29-1	many	-	TRBJ2-5	TGCAGCGTTGTTTTCAGGGGAACTGTCCAAGAGACCCAGTACTTC	CSVVFRGTVQETQYF
TRBV29-1	-	-	TRBJ2-7	TGCAGCGTTGAACTCGATGAGCAGTACTTC	CSVELDEQYF
TRBV3-1	-	-	TRBJ1-1	TGTGCCAGCAGCTTTAAAGGGGGTTACACTGAAGCTTTCTTT	CASSFKGGYTEAFF